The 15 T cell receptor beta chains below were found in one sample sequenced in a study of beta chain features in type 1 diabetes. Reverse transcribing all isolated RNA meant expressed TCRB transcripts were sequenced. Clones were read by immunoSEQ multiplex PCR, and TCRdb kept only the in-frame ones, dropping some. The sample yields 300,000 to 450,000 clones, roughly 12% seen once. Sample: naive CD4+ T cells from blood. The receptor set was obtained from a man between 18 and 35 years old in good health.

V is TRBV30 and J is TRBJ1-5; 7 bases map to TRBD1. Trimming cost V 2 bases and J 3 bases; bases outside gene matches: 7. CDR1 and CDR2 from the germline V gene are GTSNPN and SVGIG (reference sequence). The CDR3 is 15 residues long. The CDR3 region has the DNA TGTGCCTGGAGTTGGGCCGGGACAGTCAATCAGCCCCAGCATTTT. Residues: CAWSWAGTVNQPQHF.

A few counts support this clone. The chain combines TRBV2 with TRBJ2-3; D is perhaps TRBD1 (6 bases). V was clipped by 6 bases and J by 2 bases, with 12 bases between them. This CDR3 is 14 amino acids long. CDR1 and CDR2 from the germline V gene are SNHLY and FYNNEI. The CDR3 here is CASRRTDFTDTQYF. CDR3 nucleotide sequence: TGTGCCAGCAGACGGACAGACTTCACAGATACGCAGTATTTT.

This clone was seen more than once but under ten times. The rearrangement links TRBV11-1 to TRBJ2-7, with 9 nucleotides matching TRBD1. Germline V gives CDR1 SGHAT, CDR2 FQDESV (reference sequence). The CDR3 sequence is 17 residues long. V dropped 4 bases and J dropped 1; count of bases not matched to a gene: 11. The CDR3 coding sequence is TGTGCCAGCAGCTGGGTCACGGGACAGGGCGGGTCCTACGAGCAGTACTTC. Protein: CASSWVTGQGGSYEQYF.

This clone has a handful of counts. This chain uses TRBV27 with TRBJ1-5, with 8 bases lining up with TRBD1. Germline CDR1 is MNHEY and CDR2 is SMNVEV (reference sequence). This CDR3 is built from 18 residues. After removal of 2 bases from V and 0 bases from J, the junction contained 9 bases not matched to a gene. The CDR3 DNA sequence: TGTGCCAGCAGTTTAACGGCAGGGGGCTCGGATAGCAATCAGCCCCAGCATTTT. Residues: CASSLTAGGSDSNQPQHF.

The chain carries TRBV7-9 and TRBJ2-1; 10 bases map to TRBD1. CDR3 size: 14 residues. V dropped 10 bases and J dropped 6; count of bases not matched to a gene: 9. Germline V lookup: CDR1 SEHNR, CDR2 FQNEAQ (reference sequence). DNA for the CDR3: TGTGCCATCGGGGGGGGACAGGGGAGCAATGAGCAGTTCTTC. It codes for CAIGGGQGSNEQFF. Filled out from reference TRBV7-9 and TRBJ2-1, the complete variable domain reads DTGVSQNPRHKITKRGQNVTFRCDPISEHNRLYWYRQTLGQGPEFLTYFQNEAQLEKSRLLSDRFSAERPKGSFSTLEIQRTEQGDSAMYLCAIGGGQGSNEQFFGPGTRLTVL.

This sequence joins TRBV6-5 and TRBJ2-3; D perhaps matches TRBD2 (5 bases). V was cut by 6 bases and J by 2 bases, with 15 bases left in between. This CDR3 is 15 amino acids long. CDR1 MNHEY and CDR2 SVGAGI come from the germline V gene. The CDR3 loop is CASSPARGFTDTQYF. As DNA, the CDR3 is TGTGCCAGCAGCCCCGCCCGGGGATTCACAGATACGCAGTATTTT.

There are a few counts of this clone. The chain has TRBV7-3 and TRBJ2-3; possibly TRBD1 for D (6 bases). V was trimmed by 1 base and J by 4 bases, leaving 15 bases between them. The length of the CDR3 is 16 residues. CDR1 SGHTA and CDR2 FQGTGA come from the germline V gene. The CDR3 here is CASSLMGALGPDTQYF. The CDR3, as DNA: TGTGCCAGCAGCTTAATGGGGGCGCTCGGACCAGATACGCAGTATTTT.

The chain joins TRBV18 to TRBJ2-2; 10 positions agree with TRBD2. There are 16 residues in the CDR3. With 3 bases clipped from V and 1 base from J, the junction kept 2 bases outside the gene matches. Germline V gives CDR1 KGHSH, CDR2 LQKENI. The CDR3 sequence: CASSPPSGRNTGELFF. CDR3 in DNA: TGTGCCAGCTCACCGCCTAGCGGGAGGAACACCGGGGAGCTGTTTTTT.

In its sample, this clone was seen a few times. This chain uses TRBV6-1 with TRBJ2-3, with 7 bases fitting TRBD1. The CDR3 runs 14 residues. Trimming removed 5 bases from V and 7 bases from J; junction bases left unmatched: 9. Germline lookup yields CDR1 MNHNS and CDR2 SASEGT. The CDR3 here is CASSQQGMVNTQYF. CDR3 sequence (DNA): TGTGCCAGCAGTCAACAGGGGATGGTGAATACGCAGTATTTT.

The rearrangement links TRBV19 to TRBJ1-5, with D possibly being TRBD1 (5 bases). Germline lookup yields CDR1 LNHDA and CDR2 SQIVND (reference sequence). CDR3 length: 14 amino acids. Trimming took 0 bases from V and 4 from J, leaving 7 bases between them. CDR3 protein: CASSIEGGNQPQHF. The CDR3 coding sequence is TGTGCCAGTAGTATAGAGGGGGGAAATCAGCCCCAGCATTTT.

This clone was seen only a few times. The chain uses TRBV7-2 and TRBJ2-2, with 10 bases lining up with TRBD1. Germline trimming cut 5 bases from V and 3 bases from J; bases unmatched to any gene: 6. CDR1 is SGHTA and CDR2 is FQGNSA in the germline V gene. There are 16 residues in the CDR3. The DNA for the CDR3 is TGTGCCAGCAGCCTCAGACAGGGGGCAGACACCGGGGAGCTGTTTTTT. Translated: CASSLRQGADTGELFF.

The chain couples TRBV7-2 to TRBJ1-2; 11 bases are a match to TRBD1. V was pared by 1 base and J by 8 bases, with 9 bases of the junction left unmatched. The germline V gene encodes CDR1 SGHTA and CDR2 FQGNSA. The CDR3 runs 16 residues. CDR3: CASSLEFGQGAQGYTF. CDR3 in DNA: TGTGCCAGCAGCTTAGAGTTCGGACAGGGGGCACAGGGCTACACCTTC.

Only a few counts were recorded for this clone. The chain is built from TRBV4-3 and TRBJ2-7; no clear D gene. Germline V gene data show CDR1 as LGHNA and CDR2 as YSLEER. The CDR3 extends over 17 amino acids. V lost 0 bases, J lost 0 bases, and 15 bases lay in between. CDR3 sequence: CASSQESTGPISYEQYF. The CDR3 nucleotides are TGCGCCAGCAGCCAAGAGAGTACTGGGCCCATCTCCTACGAGCAGTACTTC.

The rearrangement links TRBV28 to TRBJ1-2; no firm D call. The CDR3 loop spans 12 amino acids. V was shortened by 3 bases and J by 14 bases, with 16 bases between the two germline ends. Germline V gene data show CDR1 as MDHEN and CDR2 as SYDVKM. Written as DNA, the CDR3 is TGTGCCAGCAGTTTTGACCGGACTCCCCGGACCTTC. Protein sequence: CASSFDRTPRTF.

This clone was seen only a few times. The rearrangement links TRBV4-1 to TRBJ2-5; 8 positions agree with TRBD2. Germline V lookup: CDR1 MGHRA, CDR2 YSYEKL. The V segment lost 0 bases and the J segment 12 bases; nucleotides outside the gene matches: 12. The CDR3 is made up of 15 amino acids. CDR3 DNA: TGCGCCAGCAGCCAAGATCTAGTGCTAGCGGGTCGTAAGTACTTC. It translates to CASSQDLVLAGRKYF.